These 8 T cell receptor beta chains were sequenced from one sample in a study of T cells expressing NK-cell markers. After re-calling the 5' RACE reads, TCRdb lists one entry per CDR3 protein, DNA absent. Recorded here are 150,000 or so distinct CDR3 sequences; the top ten clones represent approximately 17%. Sequencing used blood T cells: a sorted CD56 or NKG2C T cell subset, CD4+ or CD8+ T cells, or bulk PBMC T cells (not recorded which). The receptor set was obtained from a woman between 18 and 75 years old in good health.

This sequence joins TRBV29-1 and TRBJ1-2; TCRdb returns TRBD1, unconfirmable since there is no DNA. CDR3 length equals 14 residues. Germline V gene sequence: CDR1 SQVTM, CDR2 ANQGSEA. The CDR3 is CSVEPGGVNYGYTF.

The V call is TRBV14, the J call TRBJ1-1. Germline values: CDR1 SGHDN, CDR2 FVKESK. This CDR3 comprises 15 residues. The CDR3 protein is CASSQESQMNTEAFF.

The rearrangement uses TRBV12-3 or TRBV12-4 and TRBJ2-2. The CDR3 has 14 residues. The chain's CDR3 is CASRGSTNTGELFF.

The rearrangement joins TRBV10-3 to TRBJ1-1; TCRdb names TRBD1, which stays unverified in the absence of DNA. The germline V gene has CDR1 ENHRY and CDR2 SYGVKD. The CDR3 runs 14 residues. CDR3: CAIRDGQQNTEAFF.

This rearrangement joins TRBV24-1 to TRBJ2-5; the TCRdb D gene call, TRBD2, has no DNA to confirm it. Germline loops: CDR1 KGHDR, CDR2 SFDVKD. The CDR3 covers 18 residues. CDR3 region: CATSGWGKGAGGQETQYF.

The V and J genes are TRBV12-3 or TRBV12-4 and TRBJ2-4; TCRdb indicates TRBD1, and absent DNA this call remains unverified. The CDR3 spans 14 residues. CDR3 amino acids: CASSLQGVQNIQYF.

This CDR3 is CATSVRGSPSTEAFF. The chain couples TRBV15 to TRBJ1-1; TCRdb reports TRBD1, a call that lacks DNA to check it against. The germline gives CDR1 LNHNV, CDR2 YYDKDF (reference sequence). This CDR3 is 15 amino acids long.

The chain employs TRBV19 and TRBJ2-7; there is no DNA to check the TCRdb D call of TRBD1. The CDR3 runs 17 residues. CDR1 and CDR2 from the germline V gene are LNHDA and SQIVND (reference sequence). The CDR3: CASSQKPGDRTSYEQYF.